The rows below give T cell receptor beta chains drawn from one sample of a study of CD8 T cells in ankylosing spondylitis. TCRdb recomputed calls from the 5' RACE reads with MiXCR, one row per CDR3 protein. The table includes approximately 520,000 distinct CDR3 sequences, about 5.4% detected once. The sample taken for sequencing was blood, either unsorted or a sorted T cell fraction (not recorded which). Every receptor here comes from a male donor with ankylosing spondylitis. Both conserved end residues are part of each CDR3. The order of the fields is V gene, D gene, J gene, clone size, CDR3 DNA, CDR3 protein. The D gene is left open where the match is weak. Some rows have no size entry. The others give once, few or many, or a class for an expanded clone.

TRBV6-2/TRBV6-3	NA	TRBJ1-1	many	TGTGCCAGCAGTTACTCGGCTGAAGCTTTCTTT	CASSYSAEAFF
TRBV25-1	TRBD2	TRBJ2-3	few	TGTGCCAGCGAAACTAGCGGGAGAGGGGTAGGAGATACGCAGTATTTT	CASETSGRGVGDTQYF
TRBV5-1	NA	TRBJ1-5	many	TGCGCCAGCAGCTTGGCGGGGGGATCAGACCAGCATTTT	CASSLAGGSDQHF
TRBV7-2	TRBD2	TRBJ2-7	few	TGTGCCAGCAGCCGCCGACTAGCGGGGGGGCGTGTGGGCGAGCAGTACTTC	CASSRRLAGGRVGEQYF
TRBV24-1	NA	TRBJ2-1	few	TGTGCCACCAGTGATTGGGAGTTTTCCGGTGAGCAGTTCTTC	CATSDWEFSGEQFF
TRBV15	NA	TRBJ2-1	many	TGTGCCACCGAACGACCAGGACGGGGTGAGCAGTTCTTC	CATERPGRGEQFF
TRBV7-9	NA	TRBJ2-3	many	TGTGCCAGCAGCGACACAGATACGCAGTATTTT	CASSDTDTQYF
TRBV5-5	TRBD2	TRBJ2-1	many	TGTGCCAGCAGCCCAATAGCGGGGGGGCGTAATGAGCAGTTCTTC	CASSPIAGGRNEQFF
TRBV20-1	NA	TRBJ2-1	many	TGCAGTGCTAGTTCGGGGGCAGTATACAATGAGCAGTTCTTC	CSASSGAVYNEQFF
TRBV28	NA	TRBJ2-5	many	TGTGCCAGCAGTTTTCCAGCCCAAGAGACCCAGTACTTC	CASSFPAQETQYF
TRBV7-2	TRBD1	TRBJ2-7	NA	TGTGCCAGCAGCTCAAAAGAGGTAGGACAGGCCTACGAGCAGTACTTC	CASSSKEVGQAYEQYF
TRBV4-2	TRBD1	TRBJ2-5	many	TGTGCCAGCAGCCAAGGCGGACAGGGGGCGACGAAGACCCAGTACTTC	CASSQGGQGATKTQYF
TRBV6-2/TRBV6-3	NA	TRBJ1-6	many	TGTGCCAGCCGAGAAGCCATCGAGGCTAATTCACCCCTCCACTTT	CASREAIEANSPLHF
TRBV5-1	NA	TRBJ1-2	many	TGCGCCAGCAGCTTGGCCAGGGCCGACGGCTACACCTTC	CASSLARADGYTF
TRBV7-2	TRBD1	TRBJ1-1	many	TGTGCCAGCAGCGCCCGGACAGGGGCAGCTTTCTTT	CASSARTGAAFF
TRBV6-1	NA	TRBJ2-7	many	TGTGCCAGCAGTGATGGGACCCTTGGCGGCGAGCAGTACTTC	CASSDGTLGGEQYF
TRBV21-1	NA	TRBJ2-1	many	TGTGCCACTCTCGGACTAGCGGGAGACAATGAGCAGTTCTTC	CATLGLAGDNEQFF
TRBV20-1	TRBD2	TRBJ2-7	many	TGCAGTGCTTTAGCGGGAGACGGATCCGAGCAGTACTTC	CSALAGDGSEQYF
TRBV7-3	NA	TRBJ2-1	many	TGTGCCAGCAGCCAGGGGCGGGCCATTACCTACAATGAGCAGTTCTTC	CASSQGRAITYNEQFF
TRBV29-1	NA	TRBJ1-4	many	TGCAGCGTTCTTTCCGGCTCAAATGAAAAACTGTTTTTT	CSVLSGSNEKLFF
TRBV18	NA	TRBJ1-1	many	TGTGCCAGCTCACTTCGCGTGGGCGGAATGAACACTGAAGCTTTCTTT	CASSLRVGGMNTEAFF
TRBV7-2	NA	TRBJ2-3	many	TGTGCCAGCAGCTTAGGTCCCCCAGATACGCAGTATTTT	CASSLGPPDTQYF
TRBV4-3	TRBD1	TRBJ2-2	few	TGCGCCAGCAGCCAAGGGACAGGGTTGAACACCGGGGAGCTGTTTTTT	CASSQGTGLNTGELFF
TRBV20-1	TRBD2	TRBJ2-2	many	TGCAGTGCTAGAGAGGTTCTAGCGGGAGTTCCCGGGGAGCTGTTTTTT	CSAREVLAGVPGELFF
TRBV4-3	NA	TRBJ2-1	many	TGCGCCAGCAGCCGATCGGACGGCCCGCCCTACAATGAGCAGTTCTTC	CASSRSDGPPYNEQFF
TRBV7-8	NA	TRBJ1-1	many	TGTGCCAGCAGCTTAGATTTGGGGACTGAAGCTTTCTTT	CASSLDLGTEAFF
TRBV28	TRBD1	TRBJ2-1	few	TGTGCCAGCAGCCGGACAGGGACGAACTCCTACAATGAGCAGTTCTTC	CASSRTGTNSYNEQFF
TRBV30	NA	TRBJ2-7	NA	TGTGCCTGGAGCAACCTCTACGAGCAGTACTTC	CAWSNLYEQYF
TRBV28	NA	TRBJ2-3	many	TGTGCCAGCAGCCTCCCGGGGGTAGGGGATACGCAGTATTTT	CASSLPGVGDTQYF
TRBV27	NA	TRBJ1-5	many	TGTGCCAGCAGTTTATCGGGGGATAGCAATCAGCCCCAGCATTTT	CASSLSGDSNQPQHF